Shown below are 6 T cell receptor beta chains from a single sample sequenced in a study of blood T cell repertoires in COVID-19. TCRdb's copy holds only in-frame clones and misses some; the assay was immunoSEQ multiplex PCR. This sample has approximately 300,000 clones, with around 90% found just once. Material for sequencing was PBMCs or T cells enriched from blood (not recorded which). These TCRs come from a man aged 60 to 75 who had recovered from COVID-19.

The rearrangement uses TRBV3-1 (or the pseudogene TRBV3-2) and TRBJ2-7; 8 nucleotides agree with TRBD1. Germline CDR1 LGHDT, CDR2 YNNKEL (reference sequence). The CDR3 has 15 residues. V lost 1 base, J lost 2 bases, and 4 bases stayed unmatched. This CDR3 is CASSQAGQGPYEQYF. CDR3 nucleotide sequence: TGTGCCAGCAGCCAAGCTGGACAGGGACCCTACGAGCAGTACTTC.

The chain links TRBV19 to TRBJ1-1; 9 bases fit TRBD1. The CDR3 length is 14 residues. The junction had 1 base not matched to a gene; V was cut back by 4 bases and J by 1 base. Germline loops: CDR1 LNHDA, CDR2 SQIVND (reference sequence). This CDR3 is CASSRDRENTEAFF. The DNA for the CDR3 is TGTGCCAGTAGTAGGGACAGGGAGAACACTGAAGCTTTCTTT.

This clone was picked up one time. V and J are TRBV3-1 (or the pseudogene TRBV3-2) and TRBJ2-7; TRBD1 matches 10 bases. With 3 bases clipped from V and 5 bases from J, the junction kept 10 bases outside the gene matches. Looked up from germline, CDR1 is LGHDT and CDR2 is YNNKEL (reference sequence). This CDR3 is built from 16 residues. The CDR3 here is CASSHSAGTGDHEQYF. In DNA, the CDR3 is TGTGCCAGCAGCCATTCCGCCGGGACAGGGGACCACGAGCAGTACTTC.

DNA of the CDR3: TGTGCCAGCAGCTCCCGGGCCGGGACTACCTACAATGAGCAGTTCTTC. This codes for CASSSRAGTTYNEQFF. The chain joins TRBV5-5 to TRBJ2-1; 7 nucleotides line up with TRBD2. Germline CDR1 is SGHKS and CDR2 is YYEKEE (reference sequence). Trimming at V came to 3 bases and at J to 2 bases, leaving 8 bases not matched to a gene. CDR3 length equals 16 residues.

The J gene is TRBJ1-4, the V gene TRBV19; D not resolved. The V and J ends lost 1 base and 4 bases respectively, with 10 bases between them. The CDR3 length is 15 residues. From germline, CDR1 is LNHDA and CDR2 SQIVND (reference sequence). The CDR3 reads CASSIGGRSNEKLFF. DNA of the CDR3: TGTGCCAGTAGTATAGGAGGGAGAAGTAATGAAAAACTGTTTTTT. Full variable domain (remainder filled in from reference TRBV19 and TRBJ1-4): DGGITQSPKYLFRKEGQNVTLSCEQNLNHDAMYWYRQDPGQGLRLIYYSQIVNDFQKGDIAEGYSVSREKKESFPLTVTSAQKNPTAFYLCASSIGGRSNEKLFFGSGTQLSVL.

CDR3 amino acids: CASRGAVGRGAADTQYF. DNA for the CDR3: TGTGCCAGCCGGGGCGCAGTTGGGCGGGGGGCCGCAGATACGCAGTATTTT. The rearrangement links TRBV2 to TRBJ2-3; 8 bases fit TRBD2. After removal of 8 bases from V and 4 bases from J, the junction contained 17 bases not matched to a gene. Per germline, CDR1 SNHLY and CDR2 FYNNEI. The CDR3 has 17 residues.